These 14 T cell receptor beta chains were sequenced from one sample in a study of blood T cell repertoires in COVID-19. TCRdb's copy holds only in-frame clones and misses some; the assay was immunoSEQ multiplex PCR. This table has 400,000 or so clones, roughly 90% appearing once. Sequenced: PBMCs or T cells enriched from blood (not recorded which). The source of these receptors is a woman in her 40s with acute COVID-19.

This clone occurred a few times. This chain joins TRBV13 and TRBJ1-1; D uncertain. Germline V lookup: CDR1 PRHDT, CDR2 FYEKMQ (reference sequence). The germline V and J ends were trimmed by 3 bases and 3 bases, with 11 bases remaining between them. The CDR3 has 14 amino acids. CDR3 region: CASSLWFSYTEAFF. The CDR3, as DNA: TGTGCCAGCAGCTTGTGGTTCAGTTACACTGAAGCTTTCTTT.

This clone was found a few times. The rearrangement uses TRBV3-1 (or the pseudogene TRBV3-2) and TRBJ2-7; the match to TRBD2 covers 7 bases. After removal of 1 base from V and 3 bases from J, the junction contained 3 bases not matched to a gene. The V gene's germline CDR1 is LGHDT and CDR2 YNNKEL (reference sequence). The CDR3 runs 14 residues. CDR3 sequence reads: CASSQARTSYEQYF. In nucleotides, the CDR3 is TGTGCCAGCAGCCAAGCCCGGACTAGCTACGAGCAGTACTTC.

CDR3 DNA sequence: TGTGCCAGCAGCCAGTACAGGGGTAGCACTGAAGCTTTCTTT. Translated, it gives CASSQYRGSTEAFF. This chain links TRBV14 with TRBJ1-1, with TRBD1 matching over 7 bases. This CDR3 is built from 14 residues. In germline, CDR1 is SGHDN, CDR2 FVKESK. Trimming removed 3 bases from V and 4 bases from J; junction bases left unmatched: 5.

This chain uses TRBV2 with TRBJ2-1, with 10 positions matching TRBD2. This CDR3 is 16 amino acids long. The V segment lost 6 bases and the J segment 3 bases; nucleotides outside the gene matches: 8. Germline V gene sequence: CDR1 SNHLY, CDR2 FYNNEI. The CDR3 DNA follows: TGTGCCAGCAGGGGGCCGGGACTAGCGCTCTACAATGAGCAGTTCTTC. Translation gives CASRGPGLALYNEQFF.

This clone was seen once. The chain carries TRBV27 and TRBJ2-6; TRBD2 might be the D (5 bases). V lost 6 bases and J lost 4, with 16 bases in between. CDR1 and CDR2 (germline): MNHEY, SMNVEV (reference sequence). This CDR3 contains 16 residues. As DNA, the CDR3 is TGTGCCAGCAGCCCTAGCCCTTACCCCGGGGCCAACGTCCTGACTTTC. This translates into CASSPSPYPGANVLTF.

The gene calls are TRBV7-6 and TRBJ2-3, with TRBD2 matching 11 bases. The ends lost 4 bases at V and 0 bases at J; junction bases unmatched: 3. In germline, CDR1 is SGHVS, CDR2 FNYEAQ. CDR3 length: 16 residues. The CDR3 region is CASSSSGGTSTDTQYF. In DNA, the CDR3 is TGTGCCAGCAGCTCTAGCGGGGGGACTAGCACAGATACGCAGTATTTT. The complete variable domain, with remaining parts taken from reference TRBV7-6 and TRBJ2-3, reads GAGVSQSPRYKVTKRGQDVALRCDPISGHVSLYWYRQALGQGPEFLTYFNYEAQQDKSGLPNDRFSAERPEGSISTLTIQRTEQRDSAMYRCASSSSGGTSTDTQYFGPGTRLTVL.

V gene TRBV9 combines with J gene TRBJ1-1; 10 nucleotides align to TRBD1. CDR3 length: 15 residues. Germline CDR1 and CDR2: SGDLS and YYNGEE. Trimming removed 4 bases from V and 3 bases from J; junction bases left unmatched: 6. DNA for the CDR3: TGTGCCAGCAGCCCACGGACAGGGGGAGACACTGAAGCTTTCTTT. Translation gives CASSPRTGGDTEAFF.

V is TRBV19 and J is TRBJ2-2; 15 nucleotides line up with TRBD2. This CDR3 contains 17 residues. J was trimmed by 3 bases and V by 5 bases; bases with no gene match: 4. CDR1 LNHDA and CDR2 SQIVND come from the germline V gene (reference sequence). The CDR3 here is CASSGLAGGPDTGELFF. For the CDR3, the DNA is TGTGCCAGTAGTGGACTAGCGGGGGGGCCCGACACCGGGGAGCTGTTTTTT. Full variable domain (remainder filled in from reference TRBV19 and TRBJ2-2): DGGITQSPKYLFRKEGQNVTLSCEQNLNHDAMYWYRQDPGQGLRLIYYSQIVNDFQKGDIAEGYSVSREKKESFPLTVTSAQKNPTAFYLCASSGLAGGPDTGELFFGEGSRLTVL.

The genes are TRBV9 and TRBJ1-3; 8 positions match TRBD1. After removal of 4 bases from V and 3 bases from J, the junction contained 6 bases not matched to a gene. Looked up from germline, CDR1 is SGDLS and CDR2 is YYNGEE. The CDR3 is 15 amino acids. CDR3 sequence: CASSKYGQGGNTIYF. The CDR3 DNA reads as TGTGCCAGCAGCAAATACGGACAGGGTGGAAACACCATATATTTT.

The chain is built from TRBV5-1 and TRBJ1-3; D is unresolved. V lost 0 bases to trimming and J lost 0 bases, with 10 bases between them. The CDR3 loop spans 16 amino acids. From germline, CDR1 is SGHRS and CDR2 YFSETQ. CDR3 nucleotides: TGCGCCAGCAGCTTGGGGGCAGCCGTCTCTGGAAACACCATATATTTT. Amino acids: CASSLGAAVSGNTIYF.

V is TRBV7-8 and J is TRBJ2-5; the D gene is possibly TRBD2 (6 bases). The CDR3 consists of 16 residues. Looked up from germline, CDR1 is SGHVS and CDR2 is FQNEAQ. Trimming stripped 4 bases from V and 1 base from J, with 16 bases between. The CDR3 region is CASSSAGTGIQETQYF. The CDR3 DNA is TGTGCCAGCAGCTCCGCCGGGACTGGCATCCAAGAGACCCAGTACTTC.

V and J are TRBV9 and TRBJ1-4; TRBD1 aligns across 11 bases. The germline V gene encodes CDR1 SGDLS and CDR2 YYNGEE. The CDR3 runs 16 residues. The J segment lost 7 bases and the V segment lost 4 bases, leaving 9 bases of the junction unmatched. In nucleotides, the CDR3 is TGTGCCAGCAGCACCGCCCCCGGGACAGGGGGTGAAAAACTGTTTTTT. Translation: CASSTAPGTGGEKLFF.

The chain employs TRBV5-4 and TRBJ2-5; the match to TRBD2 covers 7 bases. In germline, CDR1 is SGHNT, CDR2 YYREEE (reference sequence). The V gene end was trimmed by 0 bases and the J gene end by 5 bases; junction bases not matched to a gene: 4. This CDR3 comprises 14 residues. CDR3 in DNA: TGTGCCAGCAGCTTGGTTGGGGGAGGGGAGACCCAGTACTTC. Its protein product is CASSLVGGGETQYF.

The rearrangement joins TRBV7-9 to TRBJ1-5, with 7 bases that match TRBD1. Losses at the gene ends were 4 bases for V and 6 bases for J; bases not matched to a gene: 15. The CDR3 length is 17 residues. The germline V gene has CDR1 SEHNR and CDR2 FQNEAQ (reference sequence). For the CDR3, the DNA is TGTGCCAGCAGCTCCGAAAGCATCTCAGGGGGTAGTCAGCCCCAGCATTTT. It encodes CASSSESISGGSQPQHF.